One and the same sample provided the 16 T cell receptor beta chains below, sequenced in a study of cytomegalovirus exposure and HLA in healthy donors. Profiled with immunoSEQ multiplex PCR; TCRdb holds only in-frame clones, not every one. The data show about 180,000 clones, 85% to 90% seen once. Sequenced sample: PBMCs. The receptors stem from a woman in her 30s in good health and CMV-seronegative.

V and J are TRBV11-2 and TRBJ1-2; possible D gene TRBD1, 6 bases. Trimming stripped 5 bases from V and 1 base from J, with 20 bases between. This CDR3 spans 17 amino acids. Germline CDR1 SGHAT, CDR2 FQNNGV. Here the CDR3 reads CASSPNQDSFFNYGYTF. CDR3 bases: TGTGCCAGCAGCCCCAACCAGGACAGCTTCTTTAACTATGGCTACACCTTC. Together with reference TRBV11-2 and TRBJ1-2, the CDR3 gives the full variable domain: EAGVAQSPRYKIIEKRQSVAFWCNPISGHATLYWYQQILGQGPKLLIQFQNNGVVDDSQLPKDRFSAERLKGVDSTLKIQPAKLEDSAVYLCASSPNQDSFFNYGYTFGSGTRLTVV.

This clone appeared a few times. J is TRBJ1-2 and V is TRBV5-1; no firm D call. V was clipped by 4 bases and J by 3 bases, with 10 bases between them. The CDR3 contains 13 residues. From germline, CDR1 is SGHRS and CDR2 YFSETQ. In nucleotides, the CDR3 is TGCGCCAGCAGCATAGACCGGGACTATGGCTACACCTTC. As protein: CASSIDRDYGYTF.

V usage is TRBV7-6 and J usage is TRBJ2-2, with 12 bases identical to TRBD1. CDR1 is SGHVS, CDR2 FNYEAQ, per germline. V lost 1 base to trimming and J lost 6 bases; unmatched junction nucleotides: 6. This CDR3 comprises 17 residues. The chain's CDR3 is CASSLVGGQGAAGELFF. The CDR3 DNA sequence: TGTGCCAGCAGCTTAGTCGGGGGACAGGGGGCTGCCGGGGAGCTGTTTTTT. Filled out from reference TRBV7-6 and TRBJ2-2, the complete variable domain reads GAGVSQSPRYKVTKRGQDVALRCDPISGHVSLYWYRQALGQGPEFLTYFNYEAQQDKSGLPNDRFSAERPEGSISTLTIQRTEQRDSAMYRCASSLVGGQGAAGELFFGEGSRLTVL.

The chain joins TRBV4-3 to TRBJ2-1; 7 bases agree with TRBD1. Germline V gene lookup returns CDR1 LGHNA and CDR2 YSLEER. Trimming took 4 bases from V and 7 from J; bases not matched to a gene: 10. This CDR3 is 15 amino acids long. CDR3 nucleotide sequence: TGCGCCAGCAGCCGAGGACCGGGACAGACAAATGAGCAGTTCTTC. Encoded protein: CASSRGPGQTNEQFF.

V is TRBV9 and J is TRBJ1-6; no clear D gene. Germline V gene data show CDR1 as SGDLS and CDR2 as YYNGEE. The CDR3 length is 16 residues. Trimming removed 0 bases at V and 9 bases at J, with 16 bases between. The CDR3 loop is CASSVDPRGRGSPLHF. The CDR3 nucleotides are TGTGCCAGCAGCGTAGACCCTCGGGGTCGGGGTTCACCCCTCCACTTT. The entire variable domain, with the rest obtained from reference TRBV9 and TRBJ1-6, is as follows: DSGVTQTPKHLITATGQRVTLRCSPRSGDLSVYWYQQSLDQGLQFLIQYYNGEERAKGNILERFSAQQFPDLHSELNLSSLELGDSALYFCASSVDPRGRGSPLHFGNGTRLTVT.

The chain joins TRBV7-9 to TRBJ1-6; weak D call: TRBD1 (6 bases). The germline gives CDR1 SEHNR, CDR2 FQNEAQ (reference sequence). The CDR3 is 14 amino acids. V was clipped by 5 bases and J by 9 bases, with 14 bases between them. CDR3 in amino acids: CASSGDQGSSPLHF. In DNA, the CDR3 is TGTGCCAGCAGCGGAGATCAGGGGTCTTCACCCCTCCACTTT.

The V gene is TRBV6-6, the J gene TRBJ1-1, with 7 bases lining up with TRBD1. The J segment lost 10 bases and the V segment lost 7 bases, leaving 9 bases of the junction unmatched. This CDR3 spans 12 amino acids. Germline assignment: CDR1 MNHNY and CDR2 SVGAGI (reference sequence). In DNA form, the CDR3 reads TGTGCCAGCAACGGGGGGGCAGGGGGAGCTTTCTTT. Translation: CASNGGAGGAFF.

This CDR3 is CASSDYGGVSTDTQYF. Here the CDR3 DNA reads TGTGCCAGCAGCGATTACGGGGGGGTTAGCACAGATACGCAGTATTTT. The J gene is TRBJ2-3, the V gene TRBV9; 8 bases are a match to TRBD2. V trimming: 3 bases; J trimming: 0 bases; junction bases outside the gene matches: 6. The germline CDR1 and CDR2 sequences are SGDLS and YYNGEE. The CDR3 has 16 amino acids.

The rearrangement links TRBV4-1 to TRBJ1-5, with D unresolved. The CDR3 has 15 amino acids. Trimming took 1 base from V and 2 from J, leaving 9 bases between them. Germline CDR1 reads MGHRA; CDR2 reads YSYEKL. The CDR3 region is CASSQGYSGNQPQHF. The CDR3 nucleotides read TGCGCCAGCAGCCAAGGGTACTCCGGCAATCAGCCCCAGCATTTT.

The V and J genes are TRBV7-9 and TRBJ1-5; D remains ambiguous. CDR1 SEHNR and CDR2 FQNEAQ come from the germline V gene (reference sequence). The V end was cut by 5 bases, the J end by 9 bases, with 11 bases between. This CDR3 is built from 12 residues. The chain's CDR3 is CASSPGGPPQHF. Written as DNA, the CDR3 is TGTGCCAGCAGCCCCGGTGGGCCGCCCCAGCATTTT.

The J gene is TRBJ2-1, the V gene TRBV10-2; 7 bases agree with TRBD2. The CDR3 contains 14 residues. Germline loops: CDR1 WSHSY, CDR2 SAAADI. With 5 bases clipped from V and 4 bases from J, the junction kept 5 bases outside the gene matches. The CDR3 bases are TGCGCCAGCAGTCTGGCGGGGGTTTACAATGAGCAGTTCTTC. Translating gives CASSLAGVYNEQFF.

This clone was observed a few times. V and J are TRBV19 and TRBJ1-5; 7 nucleotides match TRBD1. This CDR3 has 14 amino acids. The V gene end was trimmed by 3 bases and the J gene end by 4 bases; junction bases not matched to a gene: 3. Germline assignment: CDR1 LNHDA and CDR2 SQIVND (reference sequence). This chain's CDR3 is CASSMGTENQPQHF. DNA for the CDR3: TGTGCCAGTAGTATGGGGACAGAAAATCAGCCCCAGCATTTT. The complete variable domain, with remaining parts taken from reference TRBV19 and TRBJ1-5, reads DGGITQSPKYLFRKEGQNVTLSCEQNLNHDAMYWYRQDPGQGLRLIYYSQIVNDFQKGDIAEGYSVSREKKESFPLTVTSAQKNPTAFYLCASSMGTENQPQHFGDGTRLSIL.

The gene calls are TRBV4-2 and TRBJ2-6; D call uncertain. The V end was cut by 1 base, the J end by 0 bases, with 4 bases between. The CDR3 loop spans 15 amino acids. CDR1 LGHNA and CDR2 YNFKEQ come from the germline V gene. In DNA form, the CDR3 reads TGTGCCAGCAGCCAAGTAGTCTCTGGGGCCAACGTCCTGACTTTC. Residues: CASSQVVSGANVLTF.

The chain employs TRBV7-9 and TRBJ2-7; D ambiguous. CDR3 length: 14 residues. V shed 3 bases and J shed 6 bases, with 15 bases lying between them. Germline values: CDR1 SEHNR, CDR2 FQNEAQ (reference sequence). Here the CDR3 reads CASSFALSFSEQYF. Written as DNA, the CDR3 is TGTGCCAGCAGCTTTGCCCTGAGTTTCTCCGAGCAGTACTTC.

In DNA, the CDR3 is TGTGCCAGCAGCGTAGGGGACAGGGCCGGAATCTACGAGCAGTACTTC. This codes for CASSVGDRAGIYEQYF. This chain links TRBV9 with TRBJ2-7; 9 bases match TRBD1. J gave up 3 bases and V 0 bases, and 7 bases lay outside the gene matches. This CDR3 is 16 amino acids long. Per germline, CDR1 SGDLS and CDR2 YYNGEE.

The chain's CDR3 is CASSPNTGELFF. The CDR3, as DNA: TGTGCCAGCAGTCCTAACACCGGGGAGCTGTTTTTT. The J gene is TRBJ2-2, the V gene TRBV6-6; the D is unclear. The CDR3 has 12 residues. Deletions cut 5 bases from V and 2 bases from J, with 3 bases between. From germline, CDR1 is MNHNY and CDR2 SVGAGI (reference sequence).